What follows describes a single T cell receptor (beta chain). The source of the sample is a study of blood T cell repertoires in COVID-19. Data came from immunoSEQ multiplex PCR; TCRdb stores just in-frame clones and leaves some out. The data show approximately 360,000 clones, 85% to 90% seen once. Germline-derived CDR1 and CDR2 are MDHEN and SYDVKM. The V gene lost 3 bases and the J gene lost 6 bases, with 14 bases spanning the gap. CDR3 length: 15 amino acids. Sequenced input: peripheral blood. This receptor was taken from a man younger than 30 with active or convalescent COVID-19. V is TRBV28 and J is TRBJ1-4; unclear D gene. CDR3 in DNA: TGTGCCAGCAGTTTTGTAGGGAGGGCGGATGAAAAACTGTTTTTT. This encodes CASSFVGRADEKLFF.